This T cell receptor (beta chain) derives from a study of T cell responses to AZD1222 COVID-19 vaccine. Study-level results: The sample set comprised mostly white British donors with more females, and clonal diversity was possibly underestimated. Spike-specific TCR breadth and depth grew following two AZD1222 doses.

V was shortened by 4 bases and J by 4 bases, with 16 bases between the two germline ends. CDR1 is LGHNA, CDR2 YSLEER, per germline. The CDR3 consists of 16 residues. Repertoires were generated with immunoSEQ multiplex PCR, while TCRdb's copy carries only in-frame clones and drops some. The sample contains 100,000 to 150,000 clones, approximately 86% of which appear only once. About this clone: Its antigen is not known.

V and J are TRBV4-3 and TRBJ2-2; the D is unclear. The sample was peripheral blood, taken on day 0 of AZD1222 vaccination. The origin of this receptor is an adult in good health. CDR3 sequence reads: CASSLYPQEATGELFF. The DNA for the CDR3 is TGCGCCAGCAGCCTCTACCCCCAGGAAGCCACCGGGGAGCTGTTTTTT.